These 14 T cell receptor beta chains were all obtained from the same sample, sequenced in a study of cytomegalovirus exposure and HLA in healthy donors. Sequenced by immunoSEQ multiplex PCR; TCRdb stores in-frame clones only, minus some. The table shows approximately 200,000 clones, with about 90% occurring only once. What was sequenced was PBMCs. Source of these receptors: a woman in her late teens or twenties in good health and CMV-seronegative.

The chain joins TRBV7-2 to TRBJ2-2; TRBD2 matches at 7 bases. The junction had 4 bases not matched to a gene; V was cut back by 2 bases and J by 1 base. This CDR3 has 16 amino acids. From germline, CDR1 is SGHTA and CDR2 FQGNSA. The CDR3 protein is CASSLSGGRNTGELFF. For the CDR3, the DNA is TGTGCCAGCAGCTTATCCGGCGGGAGGAACACCGGGGAGCTGTTTTTT.

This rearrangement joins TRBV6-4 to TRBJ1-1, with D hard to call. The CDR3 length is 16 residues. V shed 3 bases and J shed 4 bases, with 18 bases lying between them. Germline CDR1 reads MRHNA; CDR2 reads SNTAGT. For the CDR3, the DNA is TGTGCCAGCAGTGAGGGTGGACGGGGAGGGAGCACTGAAGCTTTCTTT. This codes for CASSEGGRGGSTEAFF.

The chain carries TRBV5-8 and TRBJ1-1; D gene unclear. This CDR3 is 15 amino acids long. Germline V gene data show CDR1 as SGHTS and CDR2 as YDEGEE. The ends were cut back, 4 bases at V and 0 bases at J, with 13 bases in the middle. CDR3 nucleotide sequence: TGTGCCAGCAGCCTTAAGACACCCATGAACACTGAAGCTTTCTTT. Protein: CASSLKTPMNTEAFF.

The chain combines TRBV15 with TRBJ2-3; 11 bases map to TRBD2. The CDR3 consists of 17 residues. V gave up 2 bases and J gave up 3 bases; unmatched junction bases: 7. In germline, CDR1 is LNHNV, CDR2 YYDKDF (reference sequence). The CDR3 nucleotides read TGTGCCACCAGCAGATCCAATAGCGGGAGGGTAACAGATACGCAGTATTTT. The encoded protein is CATSRSNSGRVTDTQYF.

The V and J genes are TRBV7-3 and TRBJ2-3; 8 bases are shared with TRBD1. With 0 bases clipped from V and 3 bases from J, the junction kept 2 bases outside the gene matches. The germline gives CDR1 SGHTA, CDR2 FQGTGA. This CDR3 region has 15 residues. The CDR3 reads CASSLTGQGTDTQYF. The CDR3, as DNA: TGTGCCAGCAGCTTAACAGGACAGGGAACAGATACGCAGTATTTT.

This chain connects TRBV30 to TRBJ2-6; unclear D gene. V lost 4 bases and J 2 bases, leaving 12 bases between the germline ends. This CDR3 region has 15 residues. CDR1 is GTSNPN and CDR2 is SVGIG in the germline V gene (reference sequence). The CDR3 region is CAWIVWSAGANVLTF. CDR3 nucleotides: TGTGCCTGGATAGTATGGAGTGCTGGGGCCAACGTCCTGACTTTC.

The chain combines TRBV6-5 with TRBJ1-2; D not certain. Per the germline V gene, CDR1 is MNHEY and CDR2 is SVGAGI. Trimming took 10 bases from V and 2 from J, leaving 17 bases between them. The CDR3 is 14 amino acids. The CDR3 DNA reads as TGTGCCACCTCCACGGTACCGGGGAACTATGGCTACACCTTC. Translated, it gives CATSTVPGNYGYTF.

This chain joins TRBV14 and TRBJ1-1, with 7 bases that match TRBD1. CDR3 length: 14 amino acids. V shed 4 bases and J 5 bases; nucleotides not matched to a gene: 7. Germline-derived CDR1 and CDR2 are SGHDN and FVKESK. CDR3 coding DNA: TGTGCCAGCAGCCCGACAGGGCTGGGGACTGAAGCTTTCTTT. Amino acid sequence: CASSPTGLGTEAFF.

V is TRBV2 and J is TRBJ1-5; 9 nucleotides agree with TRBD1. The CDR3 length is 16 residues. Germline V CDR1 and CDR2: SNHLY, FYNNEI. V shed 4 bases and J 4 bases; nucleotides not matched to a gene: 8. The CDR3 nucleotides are TGTGCCAGCAGTGGTCCCGGGACAGGGACTAATCAGCCCCAGCATTTT. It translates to CASSGPGTGTNQPQHF.

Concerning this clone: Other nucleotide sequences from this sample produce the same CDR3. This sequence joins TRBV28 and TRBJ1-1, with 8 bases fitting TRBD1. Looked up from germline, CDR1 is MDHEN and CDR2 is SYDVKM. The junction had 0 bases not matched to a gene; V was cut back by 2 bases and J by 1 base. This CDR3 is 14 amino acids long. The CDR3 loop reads CASSLTGGNTEAFF. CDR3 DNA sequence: TGTGCCAGCAGTTTAACAGGGGGGAACACTGAAGCTTTCTTT.

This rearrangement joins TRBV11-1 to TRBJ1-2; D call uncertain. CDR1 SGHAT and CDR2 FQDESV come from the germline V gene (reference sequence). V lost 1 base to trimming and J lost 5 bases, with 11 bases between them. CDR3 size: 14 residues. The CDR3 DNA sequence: TGTGCCAGCAGCTTAGTATCCTGGCCTTATGGCTACACCTTC. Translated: CASSLVSWPYGYTF. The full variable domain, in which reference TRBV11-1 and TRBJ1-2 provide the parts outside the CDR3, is EAEVAQSPRYKITEKSQAVAFWCDPISGHATLYWYRQILGQGPELLVQFQDESVVDDSQLPKDRFSAERLKGVDSTLKIQPAELGDSAMYLCASSLVSWPYGYTFGSGTRLTVV.

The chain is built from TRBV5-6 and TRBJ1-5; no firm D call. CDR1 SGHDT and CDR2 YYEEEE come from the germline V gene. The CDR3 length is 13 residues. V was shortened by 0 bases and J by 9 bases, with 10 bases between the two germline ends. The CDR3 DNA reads TGTGCCAGCAGCTTGGCCCCCTGGCTGCCCCAGCATTTT. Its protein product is CASSLAPWLPQHF.

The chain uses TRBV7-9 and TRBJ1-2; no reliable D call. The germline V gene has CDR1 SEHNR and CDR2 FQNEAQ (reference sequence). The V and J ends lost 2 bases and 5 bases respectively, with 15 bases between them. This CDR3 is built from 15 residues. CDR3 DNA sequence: TGTGCCAGCAGCTTAAGTGTCGGGTGGTCTTATGGCTACACCTTC. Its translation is CASSLSVGWSYGYTF.

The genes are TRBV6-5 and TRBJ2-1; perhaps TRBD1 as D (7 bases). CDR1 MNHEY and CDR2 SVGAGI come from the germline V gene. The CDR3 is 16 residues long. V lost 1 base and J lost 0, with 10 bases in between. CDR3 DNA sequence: TGTGCCAGCAGTTACTGGAGGGACAGCTCCTACAATGAGCAGTTCTTC. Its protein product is CASSYWRDSSYNEQFF.